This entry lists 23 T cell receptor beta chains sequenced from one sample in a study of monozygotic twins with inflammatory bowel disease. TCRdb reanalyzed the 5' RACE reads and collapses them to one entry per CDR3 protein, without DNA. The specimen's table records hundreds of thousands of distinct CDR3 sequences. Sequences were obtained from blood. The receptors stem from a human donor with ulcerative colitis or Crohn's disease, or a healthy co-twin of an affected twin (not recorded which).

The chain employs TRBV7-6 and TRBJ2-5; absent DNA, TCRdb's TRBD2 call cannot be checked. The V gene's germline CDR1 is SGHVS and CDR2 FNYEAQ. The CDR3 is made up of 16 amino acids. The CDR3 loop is CASSLIRAGGGETQYF.

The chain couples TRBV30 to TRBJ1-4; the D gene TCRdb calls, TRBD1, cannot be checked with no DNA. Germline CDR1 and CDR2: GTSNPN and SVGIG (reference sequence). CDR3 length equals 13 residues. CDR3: CAWSLQGGEKLFF.

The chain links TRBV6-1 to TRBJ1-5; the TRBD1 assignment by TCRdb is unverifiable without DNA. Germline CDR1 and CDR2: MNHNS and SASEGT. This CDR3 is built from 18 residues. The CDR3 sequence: CASSPRAIQGTRNQPQHF.

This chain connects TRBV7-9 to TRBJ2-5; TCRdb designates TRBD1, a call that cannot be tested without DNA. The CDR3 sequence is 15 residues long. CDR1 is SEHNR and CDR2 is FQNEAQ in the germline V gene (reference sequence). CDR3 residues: CASSLWGTAQETQYF. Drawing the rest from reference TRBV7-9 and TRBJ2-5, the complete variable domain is DTGVSQNPRHKITKRGQNVTFRCDPISEHNRLYWYRQTLGQGPEFLTYFQNEAQLEKSRLLSDRFSAERPKGSFSTLEIQRTEQGDSAMYLCASSLWGTAQETQYFGPGTRLLVL.

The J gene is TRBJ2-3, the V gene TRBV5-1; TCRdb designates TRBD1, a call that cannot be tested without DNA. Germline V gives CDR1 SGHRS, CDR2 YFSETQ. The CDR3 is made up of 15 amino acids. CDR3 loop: CASSPAGRDTDTQYF.

This chain's CDR3 is CSVGLAGVYEHYF. V is TRBV29-1 and J is TRBJ2-7; with no DNA, the TCRdb D assignment of TRBD2 cannot be verified. The length of the CDR3 is 13 residues. CDR1 and CDR2 (germline): SQVTM, ANQGSEA.

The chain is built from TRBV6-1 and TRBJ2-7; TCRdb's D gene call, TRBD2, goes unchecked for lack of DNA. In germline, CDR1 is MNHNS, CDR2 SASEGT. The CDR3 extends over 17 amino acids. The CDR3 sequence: CASSPRGAGTSGYEQYF.

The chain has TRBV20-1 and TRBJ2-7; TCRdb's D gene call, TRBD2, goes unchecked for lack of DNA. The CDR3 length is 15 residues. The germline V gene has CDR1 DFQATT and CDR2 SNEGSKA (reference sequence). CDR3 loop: CSATSRLAGSDEQYF.

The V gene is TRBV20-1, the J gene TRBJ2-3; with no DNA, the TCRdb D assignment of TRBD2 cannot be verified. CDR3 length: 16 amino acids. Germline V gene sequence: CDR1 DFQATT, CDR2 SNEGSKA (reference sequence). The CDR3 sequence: CSARPGTSGSTDTQYF.

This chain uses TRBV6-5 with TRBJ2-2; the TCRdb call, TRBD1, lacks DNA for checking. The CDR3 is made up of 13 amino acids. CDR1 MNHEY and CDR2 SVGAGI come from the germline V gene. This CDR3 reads CASSKGFTGELFF.

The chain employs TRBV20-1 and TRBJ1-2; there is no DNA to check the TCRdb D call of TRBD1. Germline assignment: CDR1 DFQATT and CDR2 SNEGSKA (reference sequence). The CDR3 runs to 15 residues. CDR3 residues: CSARSVKGINYGYTF.

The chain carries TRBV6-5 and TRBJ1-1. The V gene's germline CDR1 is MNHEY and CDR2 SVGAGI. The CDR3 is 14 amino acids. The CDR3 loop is CASSYSGLHTEAFF.

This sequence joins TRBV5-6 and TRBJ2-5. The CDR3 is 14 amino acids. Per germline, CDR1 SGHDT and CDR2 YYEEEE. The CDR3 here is CASSLGRKEETQYF. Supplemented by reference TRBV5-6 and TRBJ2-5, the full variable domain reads DAGVTQSPTHLIKTRGQQVTLRCSPKSGHDTVSWYQQALGQGPQFIFQYYEEEERQRGNFPDRFSGHQFPNYSSELNVNALLLGDSALYLCASSLGRKEETQYFGPGTRLLVL.

The CDR3 reads CASSHQPQGALGYTF. The chain carries TRBV12-3 or TRBV12-4 and TRBJ1-2; TCRdb names TRBD1, which stays unverified in the absence of DNA. The CDR3 consists of 15 residues.

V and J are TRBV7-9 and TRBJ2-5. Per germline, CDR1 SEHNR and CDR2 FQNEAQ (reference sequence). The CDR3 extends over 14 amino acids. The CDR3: CASSLGLVQETQYF.

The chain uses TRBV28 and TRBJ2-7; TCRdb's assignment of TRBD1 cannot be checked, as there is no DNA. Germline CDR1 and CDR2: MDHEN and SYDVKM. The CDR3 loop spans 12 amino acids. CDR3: CASSFGQSKQYF.

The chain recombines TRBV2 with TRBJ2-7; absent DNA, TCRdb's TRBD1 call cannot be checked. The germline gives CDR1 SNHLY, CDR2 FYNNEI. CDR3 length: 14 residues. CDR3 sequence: CASVRARHYYEQYF.

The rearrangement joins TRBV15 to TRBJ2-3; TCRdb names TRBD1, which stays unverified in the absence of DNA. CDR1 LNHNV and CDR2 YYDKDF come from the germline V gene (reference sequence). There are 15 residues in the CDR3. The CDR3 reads CATSTSGQRTDTQYF.

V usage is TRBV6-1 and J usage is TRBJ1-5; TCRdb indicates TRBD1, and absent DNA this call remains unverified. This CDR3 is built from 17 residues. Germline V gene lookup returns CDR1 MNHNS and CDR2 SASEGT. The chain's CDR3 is CASSEGLLGRSNQPQHF.

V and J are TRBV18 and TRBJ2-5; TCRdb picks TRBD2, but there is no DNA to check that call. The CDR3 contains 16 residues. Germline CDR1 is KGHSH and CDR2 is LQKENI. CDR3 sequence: CASSPRTSGTQETQYF.

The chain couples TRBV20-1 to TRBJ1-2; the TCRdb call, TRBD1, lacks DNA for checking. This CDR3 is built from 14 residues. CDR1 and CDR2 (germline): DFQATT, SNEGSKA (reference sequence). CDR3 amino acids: CSAPGPDSYYGYTF.

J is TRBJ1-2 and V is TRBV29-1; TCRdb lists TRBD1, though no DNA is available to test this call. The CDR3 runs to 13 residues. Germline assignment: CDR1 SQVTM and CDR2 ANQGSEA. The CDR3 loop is CSVDSGGLDGYTF.

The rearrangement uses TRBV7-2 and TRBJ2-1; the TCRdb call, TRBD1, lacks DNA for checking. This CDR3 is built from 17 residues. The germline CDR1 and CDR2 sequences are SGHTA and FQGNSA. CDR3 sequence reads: CASSPSEGAVSYNEQFF. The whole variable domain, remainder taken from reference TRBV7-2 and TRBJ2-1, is GAGVSQSPSNKVTEKGKDVELRCDPISGHTALYWYRQSLGQGLEFLIYFQGNSAPDKSGLPSDRFSAERTGGSVSTLTIQRTQQEDSAVYLCASSPSEGAVSYNEQFFGPGTRLTVL.